This TCR beta chain derives from a study of cytomegalovirus exposure and HLA in healthy donors. Study-level results: In an earlier analysis, productive rearrangement rates for most beta V segments clustered near 87% or 30%.

Remarks on this clone: Its matching antigen is unknown.

Donors were nominally healthy when sampled, though unrecorded immune exposures were likely. Researchers ran the PCR with 60 Vbeta and 13 Jbeta primers. Sequencing was performed with immunoSEQ multiplex PCR; in TCRdb, only in-frame clones are kept and a portion is missing. Of about 92,000 clones in the sample, roughly 80% were seen once. V lost 4 bases and J 0 bases, leaving 17 bases between the germline ends. Germline V lookup: CDR1 SGHDT, CDR2 YYEEEE. CDR3 length: 16 residues. The V call is TRBV5-6, the J call TRBJ2-7; D might be TRBD2 (6 bases). The TCR sequence derives from a girl between 2 and 10 years old in good health and CMV-seropositive. What was sequenced was PBMCs. The CDR3 sequence is CASSLNRDFSSYEQYF. The CDR3 region has the DNA TGTGCCAGCAGCCTTAACCGGGACTTTAGCTCCTACGAGCAGTACTTC.